This T cell receptor beta chain was profiled in a study of OX40 agonist ivuxolimab in advanced cancers. As for the study in general: Ivuxolimab was administered intravenously to patients at 0.01 to 10 mg/kg every 2 weeks.

The CDR3 is 14 amino acids. With 2 bases clipped from V and 4 bases from J, the junction kept 0 bases outside the gene matches. TCRdb keeps only in-frame clones here, not all; method: immunoSEQ multiplex PCR. The profile shows approximately 46,000 clones, more than 75% of them singletons. Sampled blood was obtained at baseline, cycle 4 day 1, and cycle 7 day 1. The chain joins TRBV23-1 to TRBJ2-3; TRBD1 matches 10 bases. TRBV23-1 is assigned to the ORF class and has an uncertain function. The receptor was derived from an adult with an advanced solid tumor such as melanoma, head and neck, liver or kidney cancer. Specimen: CD4+ or CD8+ T cells sorted from blood, collected in a trial of the OX40 agonist ivuxolimab. CDR3 sequence (DNA): TGCGCCAGCAGTCAAGGACAGGGGGCAGATACGCAGTATTTT. Its translation: CASSQGQGADTQYF.